Here is one T cell receptor beta chain with its context. The table came from immunoSEQ multiplex PCR; TCRdb's copy has only in-frame clones and leaves some out. The sample records about 73,000 clones, approximately 80% being singletons. This record comes from a study of blood T cell repertoires in COVID-19. Germline lookup yields CDR1 MNHEY and CDR2 SMNVEV (reference sequence). CDR3 length equals 17 residues. With 6 bases removed from V and 0 bases from J, the gap between germline ends came to 17 bases. The sequenced material came from peripheral blood. The source of this sequence is a woman in her 70s with acute or convalescent COVID-19. V is TRBV27 and J is TRBJ1-4; tentative D call: TRBD1 (5 bases). CDR3 region: CASSQGPRLPTNEKLFF. The CDR3 nucleotides are TGTGCCAGCAGCCAGGGCCCCAGGCTACCAACTAATGAAAAACTGTTTTTT.